The entry below describes one T cell receptor beta chain. The record originates from a study of Graves' ophthalmopathy and Graves' hyperthyroidism. Amplification of TCR beta CDR3 regions used RNA transcripts. First-round RT-PCR used HTBI primers; second-round multiplex PCR followed. A single record per CDR3 protein comes from TCRdb applying MiXCR to the multiplex PCR reads. The repertoire holds over 650,000 distinct CDR3 sequences, with 35% to 45% as singletons. Clinicians diagnosed using symptoms, serum thyroxine, TRAb, thyroid ultrasound and orbital computed tomography. The PBMC fraction was derived from about 9.5 ml of fresh peripheral blood. This TCR was recovered from an adult man with Graves' ophthalmopathy. What was sequenced was peripheral blood.

This CDR3 reads CASWGEGGEKLFF. The CDR3 region has the DNA TGTGCCAGTTGGGGGGAGGGAGGCGAAAAACTGTTTTTT. This rearrangement joins TRBV10-3 to TRBJ1-4, with D possibly being TRBD1 (5 bases). From germline, CDR1 is ENHRY and CDR2 SYGVKD. Between the trimmed V and J ends, which lost 10 bases and 8 bases, there was a span of 17 bases. The CDR3 extends over 13 amino acids.